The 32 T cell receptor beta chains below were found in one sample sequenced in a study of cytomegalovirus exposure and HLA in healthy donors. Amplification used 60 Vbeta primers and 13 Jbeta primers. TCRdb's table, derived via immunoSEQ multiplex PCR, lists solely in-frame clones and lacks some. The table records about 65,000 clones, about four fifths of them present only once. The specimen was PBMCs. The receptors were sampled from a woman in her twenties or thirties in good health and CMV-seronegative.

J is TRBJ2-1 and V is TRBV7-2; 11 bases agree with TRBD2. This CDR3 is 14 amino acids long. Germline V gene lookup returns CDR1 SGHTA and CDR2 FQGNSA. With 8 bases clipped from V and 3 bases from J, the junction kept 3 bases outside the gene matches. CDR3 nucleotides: TGTGCCAGCTCCGGGACTAGCGGCTACAATGAGCAGTTCTTC. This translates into CASSGTSGYNEQFF.

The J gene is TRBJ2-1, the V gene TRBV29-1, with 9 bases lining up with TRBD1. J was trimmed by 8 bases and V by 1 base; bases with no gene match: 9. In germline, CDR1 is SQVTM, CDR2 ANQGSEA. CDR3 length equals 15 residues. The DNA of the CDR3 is TGCAGCGTTGAAGTACCTAGACAGGGGGTCTATGAGCAGTTCTTC. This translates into CSVEVPRQGVYEQFF.

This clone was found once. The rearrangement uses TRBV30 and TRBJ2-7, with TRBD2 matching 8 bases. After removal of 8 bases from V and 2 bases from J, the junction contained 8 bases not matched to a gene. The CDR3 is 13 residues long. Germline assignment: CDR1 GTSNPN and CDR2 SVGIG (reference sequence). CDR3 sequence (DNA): TGTGCCAGTGAGCGGGGGCAAACCTACGAGCAGTACTTC. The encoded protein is CASERGQTYEQYF. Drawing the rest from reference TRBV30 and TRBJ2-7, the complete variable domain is SQTIHQWPATLVQPVGSPLSLECTVEGTSNPNLYWYRQAAGRGLQLLFYSVGIGQISSEVPQNLSASRPQDRQFILSSKKLLLSDSGFYLCASERGQTYEQYFGPGTRLTVT.

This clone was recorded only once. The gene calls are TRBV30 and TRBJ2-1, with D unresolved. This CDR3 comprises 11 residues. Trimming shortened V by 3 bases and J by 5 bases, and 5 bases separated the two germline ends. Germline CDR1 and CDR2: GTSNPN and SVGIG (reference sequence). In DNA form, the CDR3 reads TGTGCCTGGAGACTTAACAATGAGCAGTTCTTC. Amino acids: CAWRLNNEQFF.

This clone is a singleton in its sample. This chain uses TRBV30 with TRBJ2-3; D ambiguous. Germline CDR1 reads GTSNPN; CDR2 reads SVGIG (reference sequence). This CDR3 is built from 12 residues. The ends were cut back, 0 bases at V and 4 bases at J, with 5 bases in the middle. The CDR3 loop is CAWSVSADTQYF. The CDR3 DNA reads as TGTGCCTGGAGTGTATCCGCAGATACGCAGTATTTT.

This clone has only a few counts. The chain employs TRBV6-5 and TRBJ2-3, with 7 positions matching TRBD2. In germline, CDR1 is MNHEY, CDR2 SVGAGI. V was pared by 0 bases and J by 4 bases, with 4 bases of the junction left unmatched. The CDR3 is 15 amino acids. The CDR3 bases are TGTGCCAGCAGTTACTCCGCGGGAGATGCAGATACGCAGTATTTT. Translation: CASSYSAGDADTQYF.

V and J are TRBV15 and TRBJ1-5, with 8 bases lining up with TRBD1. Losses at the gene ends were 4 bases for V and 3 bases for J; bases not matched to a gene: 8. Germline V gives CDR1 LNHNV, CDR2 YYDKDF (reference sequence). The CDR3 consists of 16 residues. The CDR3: CATSKSDRGYNQPQHF. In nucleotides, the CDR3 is TGTGCCACCAGCAAGAGTGACAGGGGATACAATCAGCCCCAGCATTTT.

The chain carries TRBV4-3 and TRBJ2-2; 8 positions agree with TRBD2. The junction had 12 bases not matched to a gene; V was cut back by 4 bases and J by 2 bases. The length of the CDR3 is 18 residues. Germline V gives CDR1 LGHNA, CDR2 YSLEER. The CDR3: CASSPHLRVAGNTGELFF. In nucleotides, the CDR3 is TGCGCCAGCAGCCCACACCTTAGAGTAGCGGGAAACACCGGGGAGCTGTTTTTT.

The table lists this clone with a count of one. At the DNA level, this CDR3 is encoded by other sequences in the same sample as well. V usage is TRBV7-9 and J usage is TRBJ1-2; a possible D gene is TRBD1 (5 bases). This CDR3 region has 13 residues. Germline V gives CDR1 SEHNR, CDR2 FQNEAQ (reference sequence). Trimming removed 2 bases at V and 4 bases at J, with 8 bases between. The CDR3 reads CASSLQGGYGYTF. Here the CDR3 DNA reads TGTGCCAGCAGCTTACAGGGAGGCTATGGCTACACCTTC. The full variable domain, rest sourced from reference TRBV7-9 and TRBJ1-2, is DTGVSQNPRHKITKRGQNVTFRCDPISEHNRLYWYRQTLGQGPEFLTYFQNEAQLEKSRLLSDRFSAERPKGSFSTLEIQRTEQGDSAMYLCASSLQGGYGYTFGSGTRLTVV.

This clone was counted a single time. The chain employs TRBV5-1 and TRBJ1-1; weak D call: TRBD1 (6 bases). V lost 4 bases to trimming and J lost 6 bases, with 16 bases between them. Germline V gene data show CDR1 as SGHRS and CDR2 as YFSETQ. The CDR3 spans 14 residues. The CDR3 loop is CASSSGGGGAEAFF. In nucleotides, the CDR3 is TGCGCCAGCAGCAGTGGGGGCGGTGGGGCTGAAGCTTTCTTT. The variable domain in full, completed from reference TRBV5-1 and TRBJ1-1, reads KAGVTQTPRYLIKTRGQQVTLSCSPISGHRSVSWYQQTPGQGLQFLFEYFSETQRNKGNFPGRFSGRQFSNSRSEMNVSTLELGDSALYLCASSSGGGGAEAFFGQGTRLTVV.

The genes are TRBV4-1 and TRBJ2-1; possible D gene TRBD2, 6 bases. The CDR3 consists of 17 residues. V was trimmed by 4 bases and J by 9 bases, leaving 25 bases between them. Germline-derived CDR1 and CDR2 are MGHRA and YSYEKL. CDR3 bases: TGCGCCAGCAGCCTCCAAGAGGCTGGCATCCTTAGCGGTGAGCAGTTCTTC. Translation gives CASSLQEAGILSGEQFF.

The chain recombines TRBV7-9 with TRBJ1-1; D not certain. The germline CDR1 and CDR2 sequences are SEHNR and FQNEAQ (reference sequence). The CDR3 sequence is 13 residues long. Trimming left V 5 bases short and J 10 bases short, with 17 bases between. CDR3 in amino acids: CASSPTLQSGAFF. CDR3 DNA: TGTGCCAGCAGCCCCACATTGCAAAGTGGAGCTTTCTTT.

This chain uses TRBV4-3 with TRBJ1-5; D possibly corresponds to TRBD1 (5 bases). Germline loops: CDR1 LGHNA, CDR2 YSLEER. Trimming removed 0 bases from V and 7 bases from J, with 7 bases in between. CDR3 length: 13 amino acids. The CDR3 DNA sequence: TGCGCCAGCAGCCAAGACAGGGTACAGCCCCAGCATTTT. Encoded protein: CASSQDRVQPQHF.

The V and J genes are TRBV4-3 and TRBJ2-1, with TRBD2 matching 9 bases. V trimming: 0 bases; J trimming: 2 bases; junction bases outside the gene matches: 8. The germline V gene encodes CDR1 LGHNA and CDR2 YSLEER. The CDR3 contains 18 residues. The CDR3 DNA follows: TGCGCCAGCAGCCAAGATCTTGGGCTAGCGGGGCCCTACAATGAGCAGTTCTTC. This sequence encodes CASSQDLGLAGPYNEQFF.

The DNA for the CDR3 is TGCGCCAGCAGCCAGCCTCTAGATAACGGGGAGCTGTTTTTT. Encoded protein: CASSQPLDNGELFF. This chain links TRBV4-1 with TRBJ2-2; D call uncertain. V was pared by 3 bases and J by 7 bases, with 12 bases between. The CDR3 is made up of 14 amino acids. The V gene's germline CDR1 is MGHRA and CDR2 YSYEKL.

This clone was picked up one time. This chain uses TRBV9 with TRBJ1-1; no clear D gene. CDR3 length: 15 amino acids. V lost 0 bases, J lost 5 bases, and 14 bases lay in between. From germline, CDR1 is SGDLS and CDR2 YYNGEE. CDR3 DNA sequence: TGTGCCAGCAGCGTAGGTTCACGGAGTGGGACTGAAGCTTTCTTT. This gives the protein CASSVGSRSGTEAFF.

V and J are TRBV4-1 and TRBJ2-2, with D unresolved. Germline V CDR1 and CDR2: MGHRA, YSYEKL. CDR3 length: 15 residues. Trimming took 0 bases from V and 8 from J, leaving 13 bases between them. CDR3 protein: CASSQDQQSSGELFF. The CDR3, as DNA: TGCGCCAGCAGCCAAGATCAACAGTCGTCAGGGGAGCTGTTTTTT.

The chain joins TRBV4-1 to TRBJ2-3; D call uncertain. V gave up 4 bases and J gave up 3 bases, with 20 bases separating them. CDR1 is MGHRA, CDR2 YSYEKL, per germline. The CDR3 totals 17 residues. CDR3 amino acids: CASSRRIDTFLTDTQYF. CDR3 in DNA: TGCGCCAGCAGCCGAAGAATCGACACCTTCCTGACAGATACGCAGTATTTT.

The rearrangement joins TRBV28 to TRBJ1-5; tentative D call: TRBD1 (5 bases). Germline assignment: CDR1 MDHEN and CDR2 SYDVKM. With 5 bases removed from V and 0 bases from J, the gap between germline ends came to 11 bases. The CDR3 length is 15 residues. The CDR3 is CASSPLGGSNQPQHF. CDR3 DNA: TGTGCCAGCAGTCCCCTCGGGGGTAGCAATCAGCCCCAGCATTTT.

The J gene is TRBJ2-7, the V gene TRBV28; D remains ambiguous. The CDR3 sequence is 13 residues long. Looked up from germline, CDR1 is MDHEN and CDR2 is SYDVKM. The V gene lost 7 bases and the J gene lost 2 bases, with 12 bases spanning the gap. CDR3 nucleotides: TGTGCCAGCATCCCGACATTCCCCTACGAGCAGTACTTC. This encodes CASIPTFPYEQYF.

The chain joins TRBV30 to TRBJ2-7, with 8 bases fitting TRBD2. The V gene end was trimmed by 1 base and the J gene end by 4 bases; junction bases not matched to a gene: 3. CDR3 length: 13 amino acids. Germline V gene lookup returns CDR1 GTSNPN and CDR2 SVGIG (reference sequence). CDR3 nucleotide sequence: TGTGCCTGGAGTGGGACTAGCAGGTACGAGCAGTACTTC. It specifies CAWSGTSRYEQYF.

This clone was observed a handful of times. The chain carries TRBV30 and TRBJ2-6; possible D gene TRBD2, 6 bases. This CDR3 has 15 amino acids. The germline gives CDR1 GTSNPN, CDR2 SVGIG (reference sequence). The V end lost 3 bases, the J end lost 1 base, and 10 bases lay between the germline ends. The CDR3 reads CAWSAGGSGANVLTF. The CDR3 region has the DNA TGTGCCTGGAGCGCCGGGGGATCTGGGGCCAACGTCCTGACTTTC.

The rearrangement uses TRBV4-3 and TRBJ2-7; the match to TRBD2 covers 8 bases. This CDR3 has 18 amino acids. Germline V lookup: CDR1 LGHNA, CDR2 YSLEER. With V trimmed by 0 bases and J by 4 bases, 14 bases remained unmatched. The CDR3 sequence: CASSQDSLGLAESYEQYF. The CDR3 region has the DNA TGCGCCAGCAGCCAAGATTCCCTCGGACTAGCAGAATCGTACGAGCAGTACTTC.

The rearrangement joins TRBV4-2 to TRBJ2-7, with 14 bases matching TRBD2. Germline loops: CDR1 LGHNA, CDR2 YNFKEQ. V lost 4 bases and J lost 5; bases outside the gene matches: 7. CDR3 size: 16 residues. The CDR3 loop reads CASSRRSGLAGDEQYF. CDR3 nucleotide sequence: TGTGCCAGCAGCCGCCGGTCGGGACTAGCGGGGGACGAGCAGTACTTC.

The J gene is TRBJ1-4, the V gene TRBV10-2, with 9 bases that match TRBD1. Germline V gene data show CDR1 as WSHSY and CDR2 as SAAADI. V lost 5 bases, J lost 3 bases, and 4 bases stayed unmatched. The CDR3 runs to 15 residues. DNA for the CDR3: TGCGCCAGCAGTATGGGACAGGGATCTAATGAAAAACTGTTTTTT. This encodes CASSMGQGSNEKLFF.

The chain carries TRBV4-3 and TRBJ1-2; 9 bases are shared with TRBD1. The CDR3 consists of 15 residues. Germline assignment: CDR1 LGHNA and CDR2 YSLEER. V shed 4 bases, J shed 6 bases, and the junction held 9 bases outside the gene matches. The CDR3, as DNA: TGCGCCAGCAGCCGCGAGCAGACAGGGGGAAATGGCTACACCTTC. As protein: CASSREQTGGNGYTF.

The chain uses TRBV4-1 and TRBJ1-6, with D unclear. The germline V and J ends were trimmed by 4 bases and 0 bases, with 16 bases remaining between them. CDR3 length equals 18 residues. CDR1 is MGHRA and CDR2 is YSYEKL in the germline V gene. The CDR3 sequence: CASSPTPSGSSYNSPLHF. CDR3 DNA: TGCGCCAGCAGCCCTACCCCCTCCGGGAGCTCCTATAATTCACCCCTCCACTTT.

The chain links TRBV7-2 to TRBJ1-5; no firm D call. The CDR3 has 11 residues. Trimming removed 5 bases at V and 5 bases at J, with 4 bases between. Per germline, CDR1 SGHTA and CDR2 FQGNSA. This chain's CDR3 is CASSRHQPQHF. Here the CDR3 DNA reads TGTGCCAGCAGCCGTCATCAGCCCCAGCATTTT.

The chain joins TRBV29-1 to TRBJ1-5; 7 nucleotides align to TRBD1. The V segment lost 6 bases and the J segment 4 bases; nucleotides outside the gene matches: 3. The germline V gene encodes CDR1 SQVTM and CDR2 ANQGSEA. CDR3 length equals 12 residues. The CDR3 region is CSVGQENQPQHF. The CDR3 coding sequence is TGCAGCGTAGGACAGGAGAATCAGCCCCAGCATTTT.

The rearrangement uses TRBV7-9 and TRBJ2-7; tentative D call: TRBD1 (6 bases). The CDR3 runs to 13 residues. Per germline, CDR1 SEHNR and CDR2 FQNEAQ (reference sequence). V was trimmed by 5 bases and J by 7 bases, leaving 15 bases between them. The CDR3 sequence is CASSPNSQGEQYF. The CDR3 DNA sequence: TGTGCCAGCAGCCCGAATTCACAGGGAGAGCAGTACTTC.

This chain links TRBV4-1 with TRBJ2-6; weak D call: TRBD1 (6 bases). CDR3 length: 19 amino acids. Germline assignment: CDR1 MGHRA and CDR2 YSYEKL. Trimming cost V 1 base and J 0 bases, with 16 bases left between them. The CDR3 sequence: CASSQVRTDSGSGANVLTF. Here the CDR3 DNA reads TGCGCCAGCAGCCAAGTAAGGACGGACAGTGGCTCTGGGGCCAACGTCCTGACTTTC.

The CDR3 sequence: CASSAPGFFGYTF. The CDR3, as DNA: TGCGCCAGCAGCGCCCCAGGATTTTTTGGCTACACCTTC. The gene calls are TRBV4-1 and TRBJ1-2; D remains unclear. Trimming removed 5 bases at V and 7 bases at J, with 14 bases between. The CDR3 runs to 13 residues. Germline CDR1 and CDR2: MGHRA and YSYEKL.